This T cell receptor beta chain emerged from a study of cytomegalovirus exposure and HLA in healthy donors. Study findings and constraints: Cytomegalovirus-associated status was assigned to about 150 TCR beta chains. Reported performance of the classifier showed diagnosis of cytomegalovirus status with high specificity and sensitivity.

For this clone: Antigen unknown.

Profiled with immunoSEQ multiplex PCR; TCRdb holds only in-frame clones, not every one. The sample has approximately 180,000 clones; roughly 83% are singletons. The donors belonged to the roughly 130-subject validation cohort, separate from the roughly 700-subject first cohort. The sequenced sample was PBMCs. The TCR originated in a woman aged 18-29 years in good health and CMV-seronegative.

The CDR3 region has the DNA TGTGCCAGCAGCGATAGCGGGTGGGGTTTCACGGGTGAAAAACTGTTTTTT. This encodes CASSDSGWGFTGEKLFF. This rearrangement joins TRBV11-2 to TRBJ1-4; no clear D gene. Between the trimmed V and J ends, which lost 5 bases and 7 bases, there was a span of 23 bases. The CDR3 is made up of 17 amino acids. Germline CDR1 SGHAT, CDR2 FQNNGV.